What follows are 24 T cell receptor beta chains derived from one specimen sequenced in a study of T cells after posttransplantation cyclophosphamide. Busulfan-fludarabine conditioning, marrow transplant, and cyclophosphamide on days +3 and +4 were administered. TCRdb keeps only in-frame clones here, not all; method: immunoSEQ multiplex PCR. The repertoire holds some 4,500 clones, with roughly 80% as singletons. This specimen consisted of PBMCs, obtained 86 days after allogeneic stem cell transplant with posttransplant cyclophosphamide. The receptors were sampled from a male patient in his fifties who received an allogeneic stem cell transplant from an unrelated donor, was CMV-positive, and had acute GVHD only. Some of the T cells might come from the graft donor.

The chain recombines TRBV6-5 with TRBJ1-2; perhaps TRBD1 as D (5 bases). The CDR3 has 15 residues. Germline CDR1 MNHEY, CDR2 SVGAGI. Deletions cut 0 bases from V and 8 bases from J, with 16 bases between. CDR3: CASSYSSGNVGGYTF. The CDR3, as DNA: TGTGCCAGCAGTTACTCGTCAGGGAACGTCGGGGGCTACACCTTC.

Only a few counts were recorded for this clone. The chain links TRBV7-9 to TRBJ2-2, with TRBD1 matching 11 bases. Germline V CDR1 and CDR2: SEHNR, FQNEAQ (reference sequence). The CDR3 covers 15 residues. V lost 4 bases to trimming and J lost 4 bases; unmatched junction nucleotides: 2. CDR3 DNA: TGTGCCAGCAGCTGGGGGACAGGGGGCACCGGGGAGCTGTTTTTT. Residues: CASSWGTGGTGELFF.

This clone was observed once. The chain employs TRBV19 and TRBJ2-2; tentatively, D is TRBD2 (5 bases). Trimming stripped 3 bases from V and 4 bases from J, with 12 bases between. The CDR3 length is 15 residues. Looked up from germline, CDR1 is LNHDA and CDR2 is SQIVND (reference sequence). CDR3 sequence reads: CASSILGLTTGELFF. The CDR3 DNA reads as TGTGCCAGTAGTATCCTCGGACTGACCACCGGGGAGCTGTTTTTT.

The genes are TRBV9 and TRBJ1-6, with TRBD1 matching 7 bases. Germline CDR1 SGDLS, CDR2 YYNGEE. V lost 0 bases and J lost 7; bases outside the gene matches: 1. The CDR3 has 14 residues. In nucleotides, the CDR3 is TGTGCCAGCAGCGTAGAGGGGGCGAATTCACCCCTCCACTTT. Translating gives CASSVEGANSPLHF.

This chain joins TRBV18 and TRBJ1-1; 7 bases are a match to TRBD1. The CDR3 consists of 18 residues. V lost 0 bases, J lost 4 bases, and 14 bases stayed unmatched. Germline CDR1 KGHSH, CDR2 LQKENI. The CDR3 region is CASSPPVKGQSGATEAFF. The CDR3 nucleotides read TGTGCCAGCTCACCACCGGTTAAGGGACAGTCTGGAGCCACTGAAGCTTTCTTT. Full variable domain (missing parts from reference TRBV18 and TRBJ1-1): NAGVMQNPRHLVRRRGQEARLRCSPMKGHSHVYWYRQLPEEGLKFMVYLQKENIIDESGMPKERFSAEFPKEGPSILRIQQVVRGDSAAYFCASSPPVKGQSGATEAFFGQGTRLTVV.

V is TRBV9 and J is TRBJ1-2; no definite D call. The germline gives CDR1 SGDLS, CDR2 YYNGEE. The CDR3 has 12 residues. The ends were cut back, 1 base at V and 2 bases at J, with 3 bases in the middle. The CDR3 region is CASSVQNYGYTF. The CDR3 coding sequence is TGTGCCAGCAGCGTACAGAACTATGGCTACACCTTC.

The chain recombines TRBV14 with TRBJ2-7, with D unresolved. Trimming pared 4 bases from V and 7 bases from J, leaving 8 bases between. Germline V gene sequence: CDR1 SGHDN, CDR2 FVKESK. The CDR3 is 11 residues long. CDR3 loop: CASSRYYEQYF. In DNA form, the CDR3 reads TGTGCCAGCAGCCGCTATTATGAGCAGTACTTC. The whole variable domain, filled in from reference TRBV14 and TRBJ2-7, reads EAGVTQFPSHSVIEKGQTVTLRCDPISGHDNLYWYRRVMGKEIKFLLHFVKESKQDESGMPNNRFLAERTGGTYSTLKVQPAELEDSGVYFCASSRYYEQYFGPGTRLTVT.

In DNA, the CDR3 is TGCGCCAGCGGGACAGGGAGCTCCTACGAGCAGTACTTC. Translation gives CASGTGSSYEQYF. The chain uses TRBV5-1 and TRBJ2-7, with TRBD1 matching 9 bases. Germline V gene sequence: CDR1 SGHRS, CDR2 YFSETQ. With V trimmed by 7 bases and J by 0 bases, 2 bases remained unmatched. The CDR3 contains 13 residues.

The chain employs TRBV27 and TRBJ1-2; maybe TRBD1 (6 bases). Between the trimmed V and J ends, which lost 3 bases and 9 bases, there was a span of 14 bases. The CDR3 consists of 13 residues. Per germline, CDR1 MNHEY and CDR2 SMNVEV (reference sequence). In nucleotides, the CDR3 is TGTGCCAGCAGTTTTTCTGAGCAGGGGAGCTACACCTTC. Protein: CASSFSEQGSYTF.

V usage is TRBV5-6 and J usage is TRBJ2-5, with D possibly matching TRBD1 (6 bases). With 0 bases removed from V and 4 bases from J, the gap between germline ends came to 19 bases. There are 17 residues in the CDR3. The germline gives CDR1 SGHDT, CDR2 YYEEEE. The CDR3 region has the DNA TGTGCCAGCAGCTTGGCGCAGGGGCAGGGGCGACTAGAGACCCAGTACTTC. Protein sequence: CASSLAQGQGRLETQYF.

This chain links TRBV5-1 with TRBJ2-3; 7 positions match TRBD2. Trimming took 5 bases from V and 4 from J; bases not matched to a gene: 10. CDR3 length: 15 residues. The germline CDR1 and CDR2 sequences are SGHRS and YFSETQ. The CDR3 sequence: CASSLAAGRADTQYF. CDR3 coding DNA: TGCGCCAGCAGTCTAGCGGCAGGGCGGGCAGATACGCAGTATTTT.

This sequence joins TRBV4-1 and TRBJ1-5; the D gene is possibly TRBD1 (6 bases). The CDR3 consists of 15 residues. Germline V gene data show CDR1 as MGHRA and CDR2 as YSYEKL. V was pared by 5 bases and J by 5 bases, with 16 bases between. The CDR3 protein is CASSTQGDGDQPQHF. The CDR3 nucleotides are TGCGCCAGCAGCACACAGGGTGATGGGGATCAGCCCCAGCATTTT.

The V call is TRBV7-9, the J call TRBJ2-7, with 8 positions matching TRBD1. The length of the CDR3 is 15 residues. Looked up from germline, CDR1 is SEHNR and CDR2 is FQNEAQ (reference sequence). Trimming took 6 bases from V and 0 from J; bases not matched to a gene: 7. CDR3 region: CASSFPGQDSYEQYF. CDR3 nucleotide sequence: TGTGCCAGCAGTTTTCCGGGACAGGACTCCTACGAGCAGTACTTC.

This clone is termed medium-sized (0.01 to 0.1%). V gene TRBV4-1 combines with J gene TRBJ2-7; 9 nucleotides line up with TRBD1. The CDR3 is 14 residues long. Unmatched junction bases numbered 5, after V lost 3 bases and J lost 5 bases. Germline V gene data show CDR1 as MGHRA and CDR2 as YSYEKL. The CDR3 is CASSQDRGTNEQYF. Here the CDR3 DNA reads TGCGCCAGCAGCCAGGACAGGGGAACAAACGAGCAGTACTTC.

The CDR3 here is CASSSTTGGFYEQYF. CDR3 nucleotides: TGTGCCAGCAGCTCCACAACCGGGGGATTCTACGAGCAGTACTTC. The chain uses TRBV11-2 and TRBJ2-7, with D maybe TRBD2 (6 bases). Germline CDR1 SGHAT, CDR2 FQNNGV. The CDR3 covers 15 residues. Trimming pared 4 bases from V and 3 bases from J, leaving 16 bases between.

V usage is TRBV6-1 and J usage is TRBJ2-7; tentatively, D is TRBD2 (5 bases). The V and J ends lost 10 bases and 7 bases respectively, with 14 bases between them. Germline lookup yields CDR1 MNHNS and CDR2 SASEGT. This CDR3 comprises 11 residues. The CDR3 reads CAIHQGGEQYF. The CDR3 bases are TGTGCCATCCACCAAGGCGGGGAGCAGTACTTC.

V is TRBV5-6 and J is TRBJ2-7, with TRBD2 matching 9 bases. The trim removed 4 bases at V and 4 bases at J, leaving 9 bases unmatched. The germline gives CDR1 SGHDT, CDR2 YYEEEE. The CDR3 totals 15 residues. In DNA form, the CDR3 reads TGTGCCAGCAGCCAACTTTATAGCGGGAGTTACGAGCAGTACTTC. Protein: CASSQLYSGSYEQYF. The full variable domain, rest sourced from reference TRBV5-6 and TRBJ2-7, is DAGVTQSPTHLIKTRGQQVTLRCSPKSGHDTVSWYQQALGQGPQFIFQYYEEEERQRGNFPDRFSGHQFPNYSSELNVNALLLGDSALYLCASSQLYSGSYEQYFGPGTRLTVT.

V usage is TRBV13 and J usage is TRBJ2-7, with 8 bases matching TRBD2. Per germline, CDR1 PRHDT and CDR2 FYEKMQ (reference sequence). The CDR3 spans 16 residues. Unmatched junction bases numbered 8, after V lost 4 bases and J lost 0 bases. CDR3 coding DNA: TGTGCCAGCAGCTCCACTAGCGGCAAAAACTCCTACGAGCAGTACTTC. Translated: CASSSTSGKNSYEQYF.

The chain has TRBV5-4 and TRBJ2-7; TRBD1 matches at 10 bases. The germline gives CDR1 SGHNT, CDR2 YYREEE (reference sequence). The CDR3 has 15 amino acids. The V segment lost 3 bases and the J segment 6 bases; nucleotides outside the gene matches: 9. The CDR3 region is CASSSPRDRGGEQYF. The CDR3 DNA sequence: TGTGCCAGCAGCTCCCCGCGGGACAGGGGCGGCGAGCAGTACTTC.

CDR3 DNA sequence: TGTGCCAGCAGCGCCAAATCTGGAAACACCATATATTTT. Translation: CASSAKSGNTIYF. This sequence joins TRBV9 and TRBJ1-3; no firm D call. Trimming left V 3 bases short and J 1 base short, with 5 bases between. The length of the CDR3 is 13 residues. CDR1 and CDR2 from the germline V gene are SGDLS and YYNGEE.

This clone was seen a single time. This chain's CDR3 is CASSQDRLPGELFF. In DNA, the CDR3 is TGCGCCAGCAGCCAAGATCGACTGCCCGGGGAGCTGTTTTTT. V and J are TRBV4-1 and TRBJ2-2, with D uncertain. This CDR3 is built from 14 residues. Trimming took 0 bases from V and 6 from J, leaving 8 bases between them. Per germline, CDR1 MGHRA and CDR2 YSYEKL.

This sequence joins TRBV30 and TRBJ1-2, with a possible D match to TRBD1 (6 bases). The CDR3 spans 15 residues. From germline, CDR1 is GTSNPN and CDR2 SVGIG (reference sequence). The ends were cut back, 4 bases at V and 7 bases at J, with 22 bases in the middle. CDR3 sequence reads: CAWTQFRGNISGYTF. CDR3 nucleotide sequence: TGTGCCTGGACTCAATTCAGGGGTAACATCTCTGGCTACACCTTC.

This chain uses TRBV28 with TRBJ2-7; 7 nucleotides align to TRBD2. The CDR3 runs to 12 residues. The trim removed 11 bases at V and 6 bases at J, leaving 10 bases unmatched. Germline V gene lookup returns CDR1 MDHEN and CDR2 SYDVKM. CDR3 sequence reads: CALGGSTGEQYF. The CDR3 DNA follows: TGTGCCCTGGGGGGGAGCACAGGCGAGCAGTACTTC.

Turning to this clone: Other DNA variants within this sample encode the same CDR3. J is TRBJ1-2 and V is TRBV6-4; 7 nucleotides agree with TRBD1. Germline V gene lookup returns CDR1 MRHNA and CDR2 SNTAGT. The J segment lost 4 bases and the V segment lost 2 bases, leaving 7 bases of the junction unmatched. The CDR3 totals 15 residues. CDR3 amino acids: CASSDTATGSYGYTF. The CDR3 region has the DNA TGTGCCAGCAGTGACACCGCGACAGGGAGCTATGGCTACACCTTC.